This T cell receptor beta chain appears in the sequencing data of a study of spatial heterogeneity in lung cancer. The study, taken as a whole, reports: Blood contained ubiquitous expanded tumor TCRs more at resection than at follow-up.

Time point denoted: sample taken at primary tumor resection. Samples came from around 70 TRACERx patients with untreated early-stage lung cancer. Unsorted whole RNA from tumor, nontumor lung or frozen PBMC underwent sequencing. Concerning this clonotype: Its target is unknown.

TCRdb reanalysed the 5' RACE reads using MiXCR and keeps one entry per CDR3 protein. The sample includes about 80,000 distinct CDR3 sequences, about 7.8% seen only once; the top ten take roughly 7%. Trimming left V 0 bases short and J 3 bases short, with 14 bases between. Per the germline V gene, CDR1 is DFQATT and CDR2 is SNEGSKA (reference sequence). The CDR3 runs 15 residues. The chain joins TRBV20-1 to TRBJ1-2; maybe TRBD1 (5 bases). The sequence derives from a male donor with early-stage non-small cell lung cancer. The input for sequencing was PBMCs, taken at surgery. CDR3 nucleotide sequence: TGCAGTGCTAGAGATCCCAGACAAGGGGACTATGGCTACACCTTC. Translation gives CSARDPRQGDYGYTF.